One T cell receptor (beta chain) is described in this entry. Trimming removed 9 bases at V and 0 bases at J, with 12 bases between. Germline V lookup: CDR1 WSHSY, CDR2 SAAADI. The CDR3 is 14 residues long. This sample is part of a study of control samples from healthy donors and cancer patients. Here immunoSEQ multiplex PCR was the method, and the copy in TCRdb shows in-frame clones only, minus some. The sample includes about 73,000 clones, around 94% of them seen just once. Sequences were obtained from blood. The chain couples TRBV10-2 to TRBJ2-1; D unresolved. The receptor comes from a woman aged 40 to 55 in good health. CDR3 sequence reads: CASVAVDSYNEQFF. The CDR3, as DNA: TGCGCCAGTGTTGCGGTTGACTCCTACAATGAGCAGTTCTTC.